This is a list of T cell receptor beta chains from one sample in a study of T cells after yellow fever vaccination. A single record per CDR3 protein comes from TCRdb applying MiXCR to the 5' RACE reads. The data contain a few hundred thousand distinct CDR3 sequences, approximately 4% of them singletons. The sequencing used PBMCs, collected 5 days after the yellow fever booster vaccination. The receptors were gathered from a man aged 18 to 35 who received the YFV17D yellow fever vaccine. Both conserved end residues are part of each CDR3. Fields, in order: D gene, J gene, V gene, clone size, CDR3 protein, CDR3 DNA. D genes are given only for firm matches. Some rows have no size entry. The others give once, few or many, or a class for an expanded clone.

>-|TRBJ2-4|TRBV6-2/TRBV6-3|few
CASSAGPNIQYF
TGTGCCAGCAGCGCGGGACCGAATATTCAGTACTTC
>-|TRBJ2-3|TRBV7-2|-
CASSLYPVTQYF
TGTGCCAGCAGCTTATACCCAGTTACGCAGTATTTT
>-|TRBJ2-1|TRBV18|-
CASSPLNFQGGEQFF
TGTGCCAGCTCACCACTCAATTTTCAGGGGGGTGAGCAGTTCTTC
>TRBD1|TRBJ2-3|TRBV4-2|-
CASSQDVTGRDTQYF
TGTGCCAGCAGCCAAGACGTGACAGGGCGAGATACGCAGTATTTT
>-|TRBJ2-2|TRBV28|few
CASSSSPGNTGELFF
TGTGCCAGCAGTTCATCCCCAGGGAACACCGGGGAGCTGTTTTTT
>-|TRBJ2-5|TRBV6-5|-
CSSSTRHGGQETQYF
TGTTCCAGCAGTACGAGGCACGGGGGGCAGGAGACCCAGTACTTC
>-|TRBJ1-5|TRBV10-3|few
CAISEGQGPGNQPQHF
TGTGCCATCAGTGAGGGGCAGGGCCCCGGGAATCAGCCCCAGCATTTT
>-|TRBJ1-4|TRBV3-1|-
CASSTTGEKLFF
TGTGCCAGCAGTACGACGGGTGAAAAACTGTTTTTT
>-|TRBJ1-2|TRBV27|many
CASSLRGYGYTF
TGTGCCAGCAGTTTAAGGGGCTATGGCTACACCTTC
>-|TRBJ2-7|TRBV19|-
CASSIVAGFDEQYF
TGTGCCAGTAGTATAGTAGCAGGGTTCGACGAGCAGTACTTC
>TRBD2|TRBJ2-3|TRBV7-2|few
CASSLVGTSFADTQYF
TGTGCCAGCAGCTTAGTGGGGACTAGTTTTGCAGATACGCAGTATTTT
>-|TRBJ2-5|TRBV3-1|few
CASLQRGQETQYF
TGTGCCAGCTTGCAGAGGGGCCAAGAGACCCAGTACTTC
>-|TRBJ2-7|TRBV2|-
CASSVSLAYEQYF
TGTGCCAGCAGTGTTAGCCTAGCCTACGAGCAGTACTTC
>TRBD1|TRBJ1-1|TRBV10-3|-
CAITDRENTEAVF
TGTGCCATCACGGACAGGGAAAACACTGAAGCTGTCTTT
>-|TRBJ2-3|TRBV18|few
CASSPSADPTDTQYF
TGTGCCAGCTCACCAAGTGCAGATCCTACAGATACGCAGTATTTT
>TRBD1|TRBJ1-5|TRBV7-2|many
CASSPTGAVGNQPQHF
TGTGCCAGCAGCCCGACAGGGGCCGTGGGCAATCAGCCCCAGCATTTT
>TRBD1|TRBJ2-5|TRBV6-2/TRBV6-3|few
CASSFRGQGAMETQYF
TGTGCCAGCAGTTTCCGAGGACAGGGGGCAATGGAGACCCAGTACTTC
>-|TRBJ1-6|TRBV20-1|-
CSARNDSYRPPPHF
TGCAGTGCTAGAAATGACAGCTATCGACCCCCACCCCACTTT
>-|TRBJ2-7|TRBV7-9|few
CASSLPPTYEQYF
TGTGCCAGCAGCTTACCCCCTACCTACGAGCAGTACTTC
>-|TRBJ1-2|TRBV9|many
CASSTATGSSYTF
TGTGCCAGCAGCACAGCCACCGGGTCGAGCTACACCTTC
>-|TRBJ2-3|TRBV18|-
CASSQEDTQYF
TGTGCCAGCTCACAGGAAGATACGCAGTATTTT
>TRBD1|TRBJ2-2|TRBV12-3/TRBV12-4|few
CASSQDRPGLFF
TGTGCCAGCAGTCAGGACAGGCCGGGGCTGTTTTTT
>-|TRBJ2-4|TRBV12-3/TRBV12-4|many
CASSLSKTGPTAKNIQYF
TGTGCCAGCAGTTTATCCAAGACAGGACCCACTGCCAAAAACATTCAGTACTTC
>TRBD2|TRBJ2-3|TRBV27|-
CASSSGLAGGPTDTQYF
TGTGCCAGCAGTTCGGGACTAGCGGGGGGGCCCACAGATACGCAGTATTTT
>-|TRBJ2-7|TRBV14|many
CASSQGAYEQYF
TGTGCCAGCAGCCAAGGGGCTTACGAGCAGTACTTC
>-|TRBJ2-6|TRBV4-1|few
CASSLTFSGANVLTF
TGCGCCAGCAGCCTTACATTCTCTGGGGCCAACGTCCTGACTTTC
>-|TRBJ2-5|TRBV11-3|-
CASSPNSGLYQETQYF
TGTGCCAGCAGTCCAAACAGCGGGCTGTACCAAGAGACCCAGTACTTC
>TRBD1|TRBJ2-1|TRBV24-1|-
CATSDQGQGTGNEQFF
TGTGCCACCAGTGATCAGGGACAGGGAACGGGCAATGAGCAGTTCTTC
>TRBD1|TRBJ1-4|TRBV7-9|-
CASSPTGRGTNEKLFF
TGTGCCAGCAGCCCGACAGGGCGGGGGACTAATGAAAAACTGTTTTTT
>TRBD1|TRBJ1-6|TRBV5-6|few
CASSWGQQDSPLHF
TGTGCCAGCAGCTGGGGACAGCAAGATTCACCCCTCCACTTT
>-|TRBJ2-7|TRBV7-3|many
CASSLSGVESDEQYF
TGTGCCAGCAGCTTAAGCGGAGTGGAATCGGACGAGCAGTACTTC
>-|TRBJ2-3|TRBV5-1|many
CASSLDTDTQYF
TGCGCCAGCAGCTTGGACACAGATACGCAGTATTTT
>TRBD1|TRBJ1-2|TRBV29-1|few
CSVGGGSDSYTF
TGCAGCGTTGGAGGGGGCAGTGATAGCTACACCTTC
>TRBD2|TRBJ2-3|TRBV11-2|-
CASSPSAGTSRDTQYF
TGTGCCAGCAGTCCTTCCGCCGGGACTAGCCGAGATACGCAGTATTTT
>-|TRBJ1-2|TRBV4-2|few
CASSQEITTVDYGYTF
TGTGCCAGCAGCCAAGAAATAACCACGGTCGACTATGGCTACACCTTC
>-|TRBJ1-3|TRBV6-5|-
CASSYSPGRDAGNTIYF
TGTGCCAGCAGTTACTCGCCAGGGAGAGATGCAGGAAACACCATATATTTT
>-|TRBJ2-7|TRBV9|many
CASKYWEQYF
TGTGCCAGCAAGTACTGGGAGCAGTACTTC
>TRBD1|TRBJ2-1|TRBV28|many
CASISQGASYNEQFF
TGTGCCAGCATATCACAGGGGGCGTCCTACAATGAGCAGTTCTTC
>-|TRBJ1-1|TRBV7-2|few
CASSLGSLMNTEAFF
TGTGCCAGCAGCTTAGGATCGCTCATGAACACTGAAGCTTTCTTT
>TRBD1|TRBJ2-7|TRBV5-6|many
CASTMDSRTGQHPSYEQYF
TGTGCCAGCACAATGGATTCTAGGACAGGGCAGCATCCATCCTACGAGCAGTACTTC